The TCR beta chain under discussion was sequenced for a study of cytomegalovirus exposure and HLA in healthy donors. Overall study context: Out of 398 genotyped donors, approximately 84% belonged to the Caucasian-associated ancestry cluster. The study, taken as a whole, reports: Several V segments, TRBV6-2 and TRBV6-3 among them, could not be told apart and were dropped.

This PCR relied on a set of 60 Vbeta primers and 13 Jbeta primers. Assay used: immunoSEQ multiplex PCR; TCRdb lists only in-frame clones, some missing. The repertoire has 150,000 or so clones, around three quarters of them found once; the top ten carry under 2%. Germline lookup yields CDR1 SGDLS and CDR2 YYNGEE. Trimming took off 0 bases at V and 2 bases at J, with 15 bases between the two ends. The CDR3 runs to 18 residues. This clone has a handful of counts. Its antigen is unidentified. The genes are TRBV9 and TRBJ2-6, with a tentative D call TRBD1 (6 bases). The material sequenced was PBMCs. The TCR was taken from a man aged 35 to 55 in good health and CMV-seronegative. CDR3 coding DNA: TGTGCCAGCAGCGTAGGTGGGGGCCGGCTCGCTGGGGCCAACGTCCTGACTTTC. It is translated as CASSVGGGRLAGANVLTF.